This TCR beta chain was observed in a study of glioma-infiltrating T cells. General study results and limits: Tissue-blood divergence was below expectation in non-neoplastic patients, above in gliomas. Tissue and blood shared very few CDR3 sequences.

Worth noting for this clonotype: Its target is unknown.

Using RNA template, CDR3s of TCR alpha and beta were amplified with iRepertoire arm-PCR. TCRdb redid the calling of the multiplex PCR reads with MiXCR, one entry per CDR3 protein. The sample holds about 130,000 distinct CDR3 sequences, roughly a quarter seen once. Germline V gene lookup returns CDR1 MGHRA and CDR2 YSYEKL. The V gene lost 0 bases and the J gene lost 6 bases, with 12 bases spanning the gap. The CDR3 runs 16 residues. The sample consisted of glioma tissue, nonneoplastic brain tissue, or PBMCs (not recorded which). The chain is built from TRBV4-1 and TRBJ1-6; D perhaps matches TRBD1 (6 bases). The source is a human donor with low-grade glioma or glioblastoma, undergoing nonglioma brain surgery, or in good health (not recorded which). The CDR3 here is CASSQDTSRGNSPLHF. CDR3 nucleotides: TGCGCCAGCAGCCAAGATACAAGCAGGGGTAATTCACCCCTCCACTTT.